This T cell receptor beta chain was recovered during a study of blood T cell repertoires in COVID-19. Study-level information: PBMCs, B-cell-depleted T cells, or T cells were the source of the cDNA or gDNA that made up the material.

Profiling relied on immunoSEQ multiplex PCR, and the TCRdb table lists in-frame clones only, not all of them. The sample lists approximately 100,000 clones, approximately 92% occurring once. The CDR3 covers 13 residues. In germline, CDR1 is SGHNT, CDR2 YYREEE (reference sequence). With 0 bases clipped from V and 11 bases from J, the junction kept 6 bases outside the gene matches. This chain links TRBV5-4 with TRBJ2-7; 9 nucleotides agree with TRBD1. This clonotype was obtained from a man between 65 and 85 years old with acute or convalescent COVID-19. Specimen: peripheral blood. CDR3: CASSLETGGGEYF. The CDR3 DNA is TGTGCCAGCAGCTTGGAAACAGGGGGCGGGGAGTACTTC.